This TCR beta chain originates from a study of blood T cell repertoires in COVID-19. Study as a whole: Spain, Italy and the United States supplied samples that represented acute and convalescent COVID-19. PBMCs, B-cell-depleted T cells, or T cells provided the cDNA or gDNA that made up the material.

This clone was seen at least ten times. Source study methods: It was from reference gene primer amplification that nucleated cell counts were estimated. The data were produced by immunoSEQ multiplex PCR, yet TCRdb's version contains in-frame clones alone and is incomplete. V and J calls and clone size come straight from that table; D and trimming were deduced from the DNA. The data show around 120,000 clones, around 85% seen once. CDR1 is LGHDT and CDR2 is YNNKEL in the germline V gene (reference sequence). This CDR3 has 13 amino acids. V lost 4 bases to trimming and J lost 5 bases, with 11 bases between them.

The sequence was obtained from a man between 45 and 60 years old with acute or convalescent COVID-19. The J gene is TRBJ2-5, the V gene TRBV3-1 (or the pseudogene TRBV3-2); D might be TRBD2 (5 bases). The sequenced material came from peripheral blood. CDR3 loop: CASSLEGRETQYF. In DNA, the CDR3 is TGTGCCAGCAGCCTCGAGGGCAGGGAGACCCAGTACTTC.